The 9 T cell receptor beta chains below come from one sample, sequenced in a study of blood T cell repertoires in COVID-19. Some clones are missing from TCRdb's copy, which holds only in-frame ones; the method was immunoSEQ multiplex PCR. The sample holds around 78,000 clones, about 89% seen once. The sample taken for sequencing was PBMCs or T cells enriched from blood (not recorded which). The source is a woman in her forties or fifties with acute COVID-19.

The chain couples TRBV7-2 to TRBJ1-3, with D unresolved. Germline assignment: CDR1 SGHTA and CDR2 FQGNSA. This CDR3 comprises 15 residues. Deletions cut 1 base from V and 1 base from J, with 8 bases between. CDR3 in DNA: TGTGCCAGCAGCTTAGGGCGGGGATCTGGAAACACCATATATTTT. This codes for CASSLGRGSGNTIYF.

This clone appeared a single time. The chain joins TRBV29-1 to TRBJ1-2, with D unresolved. Germline V gene data show CDR1 as SQVTM and CDR2 as ANQGSEA. There are 14 residues in the CDR3. The ends were cut back, 3 bases at V and 0 bases at J, with 11 bases in the middle. In nucleotides, the CDR3 is TGCAGCGTTGAGCGGCGGATGGCTAACTATGGCTACACCTTC. This sequence encodes CSVERRMANYGYTF.

The chain employs TRBV30 and TRBJ2-3; 11 bases agree with TRBD2. The V gene end was trimmed by 4 bases and the J gene end by 8 bases; junction bases not matched to a gene: 11. The CDR3 contains 15 residues. Germline V gene data show CDR1 as GTSNPN and CDR2 as SVGIG (reference sequence). As DNA, the CDR3 is TGTGCCTGGACTAAACTAGCGGGAGCGGCCGCTACGCAGTATTTT. Its protein is CAWTKLAGAAATQYF. Drawing the rest from reference TRBV30 and TRBJ2-3, the complete variable domain is SQTIHQWPATLVQPVGSPLSLECTVEGTSNPNLYWYRQAAGRGLQLLFYSVGIGQISSEVPQNLSASRPQDRQFILSSKKLLLSDSGFYLCAWTKLAGAAATQYFGPGTRLTVL.

CDR3 region: CALGATGAPLHF. The CDR3 region has the DNA TGTGCCTTGGGGGCGACAGGAGCACCCCTCCACTTT. The chain is built from TRBV30 and TRBJ1-6, with D perhaps matching TRBD1 (6 bases). V shed 7 bases and J shed 11 bases, with 15 bases lying between them. Germline V gene sequence: CDR1 GTSNPN, CDR2 SVGIG (reference sequence). The CDR3 runs 12 residues.

V is TRBV3-1 (or the pseudogene TRBV3-2) and J is TRBJ2-1; the D is unclear. This CDR3 has 13 residues. CDR1 is LGHDT, CDR2 YNNKEL, per germline (reference sequence). Trimming pared 1 base from V and 4 bases from J, leaving 5 bases between. As DNA, the CDR3 is TGTGCCAGCAGCCAAGCGGAGTACAATGAGCAGTTCTTC. Protein: CASSQAEYNEQFF.

The chain joins TRBV20-1 to TRBJ2-1, with a weak D call TRBD2 (5 bases). Trimming shortened V by 6 bases and J by 8 bases, and 17 bases separated the two germline ends. This CDR3 contains 13 residues. From germline, CDR1 is DFQATT and CDR2 SNEGSKA (reference sequence). CDR3 region: CSASPSRADEQFF. CDR3 nucleotides: TGCAGTGCAAGTCCGAGCCGAGCGGATGAGCAGTTCTTC.

V gene TRBV7-2 combines with J gene TRBJ2-1; TRBD2 matches at 11 bases. After removal of 5 bases from V and 5 bases from J, the junction contained 8 bases not matched to a gene. This CDR3 has 16 amino acids. CDR1 is SGHTA and CDR2 is FQGNSA in the germline V gene. CDR3 sequence reads: CASSVRGTSGDNEQFF. The CDR3 DNA sequence: TGTGCCAGCAGCGTGCGTGGGACTAGCGGAGACAATGAGCAGTTCTTC.

The chain is built from TRBV5-8 and TRBJ1-2, with TRBD1 matching 7 bases. Germline V gene data show CDR1 as SGHTS and CDR2 as YDEGEE. The CDR3 runs to 15 residues. With 5 bases clipped from V and 3 bases from J, the junction kept 10 bases outside the gene matches. CDR3 DNA sequence: TGTGCCAGCAGGGAACTAGGGGGCAGGGACTATGGCTACACCTTC. It yields the protein CASRELGGRDYGYTF.

The rearrangement uses TRBV5-8 and TRBJ2-3, with TRBD2 matching 14 bases. The junction had 6 bases not matched to a gene; V was cut back by 3 bases and J by 0 bases. From germline, CDR1 is SGHTS and CDR2 YDEGEE. The CDR3 runs to 18 residues. This chain's CDR3 is CASSWGLAGVGSTDTQYF. In nucleotides, the CDR3 is TGTGCCAGCAGCTGGGGACTAGCGGGAGTCGGGAGCACAGATACGCAGTATTTT.